Below, one TCR beta chain is given with its context. There are 15 residues in the CDR3. The J segment lost 2 bases and the V segment lost 5 bases, leaving 8 bases of the junction unmatched. Per germline, CDR1 LGHDT and CDR2 YNNKEL (reference sequence). The sample belongs to a study of blood T cell repertoires in COVID-19. Study in general: Collection of acute and convalescent COVID-19 samples took place in the United States, Italy and Spain. Sample material is recorded as cDNA or gDNA derived from T cells, B-cell-depleted T cells, or PBMCs.

How the authors handled the data: Cell counts per sample came from amplifying reference gene primers. TCRdb keeps only in-frame clones here, not all; method: immunoSEQ multiplex PCR. That table furnishes V, J and clone size, whereas the DNA furnished D and trimming. The sample consists of 270,000 or so clones, about 80% of them appearing once. The sample comprised peripheral blood. V usage is TRBV3-1 (or the pseudogene TRBV3-2) and J usage is TRBJ2-5, with 7 bases aligning to TRBD1. The receptor was derived from a woman between 50 and 59 years old who had recovered from COVID-19. CDR3 sequence: CASSGDDRVQETQYF. The CDR3 DNA reads as TGTGCCAGCAGCGGAGACGACAGGGTTCAAGAGACCCAGTACTTC.